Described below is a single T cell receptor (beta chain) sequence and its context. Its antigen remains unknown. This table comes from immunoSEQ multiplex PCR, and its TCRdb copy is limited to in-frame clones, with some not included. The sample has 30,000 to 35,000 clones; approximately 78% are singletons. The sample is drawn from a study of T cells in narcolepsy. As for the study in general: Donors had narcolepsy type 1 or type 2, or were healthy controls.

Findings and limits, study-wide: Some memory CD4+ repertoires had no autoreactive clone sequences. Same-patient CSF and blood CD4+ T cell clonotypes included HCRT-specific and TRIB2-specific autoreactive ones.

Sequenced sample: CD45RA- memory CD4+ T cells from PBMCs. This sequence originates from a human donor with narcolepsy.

CDR3 bases: TGTGCCAGCACCCGGACAGCCACAACTAATGAAAAACTGTTTTTT. Translated, it gives CASTRTATTNEKLFF. The chain employs TRBV11-2 and TRBJ1-4, with D maybe TRBD1 (6 bases). CDR1 and CDR2 (germline): SGHAT, FQNNGV. V lost 7 bases and J 0 bases, leaving 12 bases between the germline ends. CDR3 length: 15 amino acids. The whole variable domain, remainder taken from reference TRBV11-2 and TRBJ1-4, is EAGVAQSPRYKIIEKRQSVAFWCNPISGHATLYWYQQILGQGPKLLIQFQNNGVVDDSQLPKDRFSAERLKGVDSTLKIQPAKLEDSAVYLCASTRTATTNEKLFFGSGTQLSVL.